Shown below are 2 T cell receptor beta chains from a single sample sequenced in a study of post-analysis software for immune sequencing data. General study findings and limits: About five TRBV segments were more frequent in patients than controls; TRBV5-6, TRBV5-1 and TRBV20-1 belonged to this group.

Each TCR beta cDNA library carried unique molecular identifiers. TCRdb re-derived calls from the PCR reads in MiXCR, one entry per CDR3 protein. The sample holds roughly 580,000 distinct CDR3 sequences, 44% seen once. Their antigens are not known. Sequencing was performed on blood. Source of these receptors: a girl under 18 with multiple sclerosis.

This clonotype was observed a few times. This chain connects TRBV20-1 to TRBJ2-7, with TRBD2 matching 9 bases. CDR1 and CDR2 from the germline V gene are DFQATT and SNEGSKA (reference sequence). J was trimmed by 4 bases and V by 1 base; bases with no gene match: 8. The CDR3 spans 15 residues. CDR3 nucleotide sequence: TGCAGTGCTAGAGCGGGGGGCGGGAGGGTGTACGAGCAGTACTTC. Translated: CSARAGGGRVYEQYF.

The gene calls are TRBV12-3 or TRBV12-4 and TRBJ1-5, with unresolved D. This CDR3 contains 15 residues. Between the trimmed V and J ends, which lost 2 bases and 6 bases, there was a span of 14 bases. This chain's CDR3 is CASSLSGTVGQPQHF. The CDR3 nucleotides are TGTGCCAGCAGTTTAAGTGGCACGGTGGGTCAGCCCCAGCATTTT.